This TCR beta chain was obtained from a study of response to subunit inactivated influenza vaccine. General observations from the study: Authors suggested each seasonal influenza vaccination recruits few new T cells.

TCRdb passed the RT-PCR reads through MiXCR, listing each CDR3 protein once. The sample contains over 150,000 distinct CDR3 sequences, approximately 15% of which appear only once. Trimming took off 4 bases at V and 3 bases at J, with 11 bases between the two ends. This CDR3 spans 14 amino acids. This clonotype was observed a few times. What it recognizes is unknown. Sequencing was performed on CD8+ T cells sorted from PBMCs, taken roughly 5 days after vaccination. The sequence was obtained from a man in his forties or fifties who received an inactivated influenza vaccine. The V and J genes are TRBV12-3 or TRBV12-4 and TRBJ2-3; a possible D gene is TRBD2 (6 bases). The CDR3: CASSYGGDTDTQYF. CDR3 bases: TGTGCCAGCAGTTATGGCGGGGATACAGATACGCAGTATTTT.